This T cell receptor beta chain appears in the sequencing data of a study of T cell repertoires in cytomegalovirus infection. Study as a whole: CMV epitopes, recently identified HLA-C-restricted and well-studied HLA-B-restricted, were used. It can be stated that public TCR beta signatures indicated CMV infection as well as a matching HLA type. Whole-study results and caveats: Public TCR beta family frequency separated CMV-and-HLA carriers, including in an independent cohort. Within the response measured ex vivo, HLA-C-restricted CMV-specific TCR beta clonotypes were dominant.

Germline lookup yields CDR1 SGHVS and CDR2 FQNEAQ. The CDR3 length is 12 residues. As for this clonotype: Antigen: not known. A clone one base away is much larger, so this may be a read error.

One entry per CDR3 protein, called by TCRdb with MiXCR from the reads. The sample yields roughly 990,000 distinct CDR3 sequences, 25% to 40% seen once. The chain is built from TRBV7-8 and TRBJ2-7; D possibly matches TRBD1 or TRBD2 (6 bases each). The origin of this receptor is a human donor in good health (CMV status not recorded). Some clones in this sample may be carry-over from other donors' samples. Specimen: cultured CD8+ T cells from PBMCs, collected from culture after CMV antigen stimulation. The CDR3 DNA follows: TGTGCCAGCAGCTTCCTCGGGGGCGAGCGGTACGTC. Translated, it gives CASSFLGGERYV.